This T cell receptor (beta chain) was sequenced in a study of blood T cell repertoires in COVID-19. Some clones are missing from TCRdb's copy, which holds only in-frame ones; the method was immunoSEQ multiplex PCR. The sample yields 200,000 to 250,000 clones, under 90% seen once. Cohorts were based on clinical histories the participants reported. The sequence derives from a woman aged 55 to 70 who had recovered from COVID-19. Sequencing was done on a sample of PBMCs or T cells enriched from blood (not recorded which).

CDR3 nucleotide sequence: TGCAGCGTTGAAAGGGAGTCAGATACGCAGTATTTT. Translation gives CSVERESDTQYF. This rearrangement joins TRBV29-1 to TRBJ2-3, with D possibly being TRBD2 (5 bases). V was cut by 2 bases and J by 4 bases, with 7 bases left in between. Germline-derived CDR1 and CDR2 are SQVTM and ANQGSEA. This CDR3 has 12 amino acids.